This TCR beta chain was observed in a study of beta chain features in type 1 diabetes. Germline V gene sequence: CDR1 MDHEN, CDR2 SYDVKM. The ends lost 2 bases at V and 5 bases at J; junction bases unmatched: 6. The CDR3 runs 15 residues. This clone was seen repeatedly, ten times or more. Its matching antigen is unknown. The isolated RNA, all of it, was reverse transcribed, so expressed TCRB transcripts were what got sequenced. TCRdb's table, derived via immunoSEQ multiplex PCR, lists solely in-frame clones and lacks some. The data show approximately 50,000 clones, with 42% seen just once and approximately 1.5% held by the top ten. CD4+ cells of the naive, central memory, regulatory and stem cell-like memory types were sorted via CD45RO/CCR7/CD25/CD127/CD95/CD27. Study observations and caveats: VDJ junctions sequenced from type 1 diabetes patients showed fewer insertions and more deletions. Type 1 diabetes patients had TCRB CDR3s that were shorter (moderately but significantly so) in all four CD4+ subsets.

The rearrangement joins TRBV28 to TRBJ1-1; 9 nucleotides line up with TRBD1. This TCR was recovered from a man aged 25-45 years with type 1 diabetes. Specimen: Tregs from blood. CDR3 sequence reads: CASSLPGTGRTEAFF. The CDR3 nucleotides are TGTGCCAGCAGTTTACCCGGGACAGGGAGAACTGAAGCTTTCTTT.